This T cell receptor beta chain is from a study of control samples from healthy donors and cancer patients. Measured with immunoSEQ multiplex PCR; TCRdb has only the in-frame clones, and not every one. The profile covers 100,000 to 150,000 clones, with about 94% appearing a single time and 3.6% taken by the ten largest. CDR1 SNHLY and CDR2 FYNNEI come from the germline V gene. V was trimmed by 6 bases and J by 4 bases, leaving 10 bases between them. The CDR3 covers 13 residues. This sequence originates from a man younger than 40 in good health. Sequenced input: blood. This chain uses TRBV2 with TRBJ1-3, with D perhaps matching TRBD1 (6 bases). The CDR3 DNA is TGTGCCAGCAGCCAGGGGCGGGGAAACACCATATATTTT. Translation gives CASSQGRGNTIYF.